Listed here are 17 T cell receptor beta chains from one sample, sequenced in a study of graft-versus-host responses after intestinal transplantation. The method was immunoSEQ multiplex PCR; TCRdb's version includes in-frame clones alone and lacks a portion of them. Of about 86,000 clones in the sample, 90% to 95% are singletons; the top ten hold approximately 0.5%. The antigens these receptors bind are not known. The sample in question was unstimulated CD8+ T cells sorted from spleen or lymph node cells, obtained before intestinal transplant. These receptors originate from a human donor who received an intestinal transplant.

The chain recombines TRBV19 with TRBJ1-2; the D is unclear. CDR3 length: 15 amino acids. Germline V gives CDR1 LNHDA, CDR2 SQIVND (reference sequence). V gave up 1 base and J gave up 0 bases, with 9 bases separating them. DNA for the CDR3: TGTGCCAGTAGTATAGGAGGGTCTGCTAACTATGGCTACACCTTC. This translates into CASSIGGSANYGYTF.

The chain recombines TRBV19 with TRBJ1-1, with D perhaps TRBD1 (5 bases). Looked up from germline, CDR1 is LNHDA and CDR2 is SQIVND (reference sequence). The CDR3 runs 13 residues. V shed 5 bases and J shed 1 base, with 8 bases lying between them. As DNA, the CDR3 is TGTGCCAGTAGTTGGACACCGAACACTGAAGCTTTCTTT. It specifies CASSWTPNTEAFF.

The V and J genes are TRBV9 and TRBJ2-7, with 10 bases identical to TRBD2. Germline loops: CDR1 SGDLS, CDR2 YYNGEE. There are 14 residues in the CDR3. Germline trimming cut 4 bases from V and 5 bases from J; bases unmatched to any gene: 6. The CDR3, as DNA: TGTGCCAGCAGCTTCGGCGGACTAGCGGACGAGCAGTACTTC. It codes for CASSFGGLADEQYF.

J is TRBJ2-2 and V is TRBV5-4; the match to TRBD1 covers 7 bases. J gave up 1 base and V 4 bases, and 4 bases lay outside the gene matches. This CDR3 is built from 15 residues. Germline V lookup: CDR1 SGHNT, CDR2 YYREEE (reference sequence). The CDR3 protein is CASSPGQKNTGELFF. The CDR3 bases are TGTGCCAGCAGCCCGGGACAGAAGAACACCGGGGAGCTGTTTTTT.

J is TRBJ1-1 and V is TRBV7-6; 9 nucleotides align to TRBD1. This CDR3 spans 14 amino acids. V was clipped by 0 bases and J by 7 bases; unmatched bases: 3. Germline V gives CDR1 SGHVS, CDR2 FNYEAQ. DNA for the CDR3: TGTGCCAGCAGCTTAGCCGACAGGGGGGTTGAAGCTTTCTTT. This sequence encodes CASSLADRGVEAFF.

V is TRBV28 and J is TRBJ2-4; 7 bases match TRBD1. The J segment lost 6 bases and the V segment lost 5 bases, leaving 4 bases of the junction unmatched. CDR3 size: 13 residues. Per the germline V gene, CDR1 is MDHEN and CDR2 is SYDVKM. The CDR3 loop reads CASSPRTGNIQYF. The CDR3 bases are TGTGCCAGCAGTCCGCGGACAGGAAACATTCAGTACTTC.

V is TRBV4-1 and J is TRBJ1-1; the D gene is possibly TRBD1 (5 bases). Trimming removed 4 bases from V and 3 bases from J, with 15 bases in between. This CDR3 is 15 amino acids long. Germline V CDR1 and CDR2: MGHRA, YSYEKL. CDR3 amino acids: CASSPPIGEHTEAFF. Written as DNA, the CDR3 is TGCGCCAGCAGCCCACCTATAGGGGAACACACTGAAGCTTTCTTT.

This clone was seen once. Written as DNA, the CDR3 is TGTGCCAGCAGCTTATTAGCGGACCCGACTAGCACAGATACGCAGTATTTT. Translating it yields CASSLLADPTSTDTQYF. The chain links TRBV7-6 to TRBJ2-3; perhaps TRBD2 as D (6 bases). The V and J ends lost 2 bases and 0 bases respectively, with 15 bases between them. The CDR3 consists of 17 residues. Germline-derived CDR1 and CDR2 are SGHVS and FNYEAQ. The complete variable domain, with remaining parts taken from reference TRBV7-6 and TRBJ2-3, reads GAGVSQSPRYKVTKRGQDVALRCDPISGHVSLYWYRQALGQGPEFLTYFNYEAQQDKSGLPNDRFSAERPEGSISTLTIQRTEQRDSAMYRCASSLLADPTSTDTQYFGPGTRLTVL.

The chain combines TRBV25-1 with TRBJ2-2; no clear D gene. V was clipped by 4 bases and J by 7 bases, with 7 bases between them. The germline gives CDR1 MGHDK, CDR2 SYGVNS. This CDR3 is built from 12 residues. Here the CDR3 DNA reads TGTGCCAGCAGTGGCACGGGCGGGGAGCTGTTTTTT. This encodes CASSGTGGELFF.

The chain employs TRBV5-6 and TRBJ1-5; tentative D call: TRBD1 (5 bases). Germline CDR1 SGHDT, CDR2 YYEEEE. The CDR3 spans 13 residues. The germline V and J ends were trimmed by 4 bases and 7 bases, with 12 bases remaining between them. This CDR3 reads CASSRAGYQPQHF. The CDR3 nucleotides read TGTGCCAGCAGCCGCGCAGGGTACCAGCCCCAGCATTTT. The full variable domain, in which reference TRBV5-6 and TRBJ1-5 provide the parts outside the CDR3, is DAGVTQSPTHLIKTRGQQVTLRCSPKSGHDTVSWYQQALGQGPQFIFQYYEEEERQRGNFPDRFSGHQFPNYSSELNVNALLLGDSALYLCASSRAGYQPQHFGDGTRLSIL.

The chain is built from TRBV6-6 and TRBJ1-5; D possibly corresponds to TRBD1 (6 bases). Per the germline V gene, CDR1 is MNHNY and CDR2 is SVGAGI (reference sequence). V was cut by 2 bases and J by 2 bases, with 13 bases left in between. The CDR3 loop spans 16 amino acids. The CDR3 coding sequence is TGTGCCAGCAGTTACACCCGGGACATCGGCAATCAGCCCCAGCATTTT. Translated: CASSYTRDIGNQPQHF.

The V gene is TRBV28, the J gene TRBJ2-5; TRBD1 agrees at 12 bases. Trimming cost V 4 bases and J 5 bases; bases outside gene matches: 11. The CDR3 loop spans 17 amino acids. Looked up from germline, CDR1 is MDHEN and CDR2 is SYDVKM. This chain's CDR3 is CASSSDDGTGGAETQYF. The CDR3 DNA is TGTGCCAGCAGTTCCGACGACGGGACAGGGGGCGCGGAGACCCAGTACTTC.

CDR3 region: CASSFNGGSMNTEAFF. CDR3 DNA sequence: TGCGCCAGCAGCTTTAACGGGGGGTCCATGAACACTGAAGCTTTCTTT. The V gene is TRBV5-1, the J gene TRBJ1-1; weak D call: TRBD1 (5 bases). The CDR3 runs to 16 residues. Germline loops: CDR1 SGHRS, CDR2 YFSETQ. The V end lost 2 bases, the J end lost 0 bases, and 14 bases lay between the germline ends.

The J gene is TRBJ1-2, the V gene TRBV12-5; a possible D gene is TRBD1 (5 bases). The CDR3 length is 16 residues. Deletions cut 1 base from V and 1 base from J, with 13 bases between. The germline V gene encodes CDR1 LGHNT and CDR2 FRNRAP. CDR3 nucleotides: TGTGCTAGTGGTTTGGGGGGGAGGGCTGGTAACTATGGCTACACCTTC. It is translated as CASGLGGRAGNYGYTF.

In this sample, this clone turned up once. The sample carries other DNA sequences with the same CDR3. This chain connects TRBV5-1 to TRBJ2-1; D may be TRBD2 (6 bases). Germline loops: CDR1 SGHRS, CDR2 YFSETQ. V gave up 4 bases and J gave up 7 bases, with 9 bases separating them. CDR3 length: 12 amino acids. The CDR3: CASSPGGNEQFF. CDR3 DNA sequence: TGCGCCAGCAGCCCTGGGGGGAATGAGCAGTTCTTC.

The V and J genes are TRBV19 and TRBJ1-1; D is uncertain. Trimming pared 1 base from V and 4 bases from J, leaving 4 bases between. Germline lookup yields CDR1 LNHDA and CDR2 SQIVND (reference sequence). The CDR3 covers 12 residues. CDR3 DNA sequence: TGTGCCAGTAGTATAGCCAGCACTGAAGCTTTCTTT. Its protein product is CASSIASTEAFF.

V gene TRBV4-2 combines with J gene TRBJ1-2; no clear D gene. CDR1 and CDR2 (germline): LGHNA, YNFKEQ. This CDR3 comprises 15 residues. The V end lost 4 bases, the J end lost 6 bases, and 18 bases lay between the germline ends. CDR3 sequence reads: CASSPFPAAGDGYTF. CDR3 coding DNA: TGTGCCAGCAGCCCGTTCCCGGCCGCCGGGGATGGCTACACCTTC.